This T cell receptor delta chain was identified in a study of γδ T cells in repeated Plasmodium falciparum infection. Study results and caveats: Compared with Australian children, Malian Vdelta2-negative repertoires seemed more clonal, less diverse, less shared. Waves of new clonotype selection appeared after repeated controlled infections in Vdelta2-negative, largely Vdelta1+, gammadelta T cells. Over time and infection, Vgamma9/Vdelta2+ repertoires remained highly stable and polyclonal.

TCRdb reapplied CATT to the multiplex PCR reads. This table holds more than 45,000 delta-chain clones, 1.5% to 2% found once. V gave up 0 bases and J gave up 7 bases; unmatched junction bases: 19. The CDR3 extends over 20 amino acids. The germline V gene encodes CDR1 TSWWSYY and CDR2 QGS. This clone appeared many times. The antigen remains undetermined. The same CDR3 is also encoded by other DNA sequences in this sample. Bulk repertoires came from Vgamma9/Vdelta2+ or Vdelta2-negative gammadelta T cells flow-sorted from PBMC. Source material: gamma-delta T cells from blood. The sequence came from a pool of human donors (malaria-infected and uninfected, not separated). The V call is TRDV1, the J call TRDJ1, with 11 bases aligning to TRDD3. CDR3 sequence reads: CALGELRLFWMGDTFGKLIF. CDR3 DNA sequence: TGTGCTCTTGGGGAACTTCGCCTGTTCTGGATGGGGGATACGTTCGGTAAACTCATCTTT.